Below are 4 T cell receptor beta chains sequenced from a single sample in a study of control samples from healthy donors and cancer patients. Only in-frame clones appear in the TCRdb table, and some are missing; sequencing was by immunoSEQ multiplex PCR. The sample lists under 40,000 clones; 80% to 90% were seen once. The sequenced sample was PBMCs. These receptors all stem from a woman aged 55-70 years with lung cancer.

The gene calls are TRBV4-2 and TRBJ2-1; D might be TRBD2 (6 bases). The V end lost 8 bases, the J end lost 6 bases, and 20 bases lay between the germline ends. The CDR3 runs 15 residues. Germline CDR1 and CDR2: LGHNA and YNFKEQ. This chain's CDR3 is CASRPGQGGLNEQFF. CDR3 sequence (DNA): TGTGCCAGCCGCCCCGGGCAGGGAGGACTCAATGAGCAGTTCTTC.

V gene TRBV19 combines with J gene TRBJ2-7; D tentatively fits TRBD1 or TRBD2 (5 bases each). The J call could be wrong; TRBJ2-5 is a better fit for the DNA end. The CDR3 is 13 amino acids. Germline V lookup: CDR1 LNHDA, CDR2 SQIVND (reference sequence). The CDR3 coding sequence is TGTGCCAGTAGTGAGACCAGGGACGAGACCCAGTACTTC. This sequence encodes CASSETRDETQYF.

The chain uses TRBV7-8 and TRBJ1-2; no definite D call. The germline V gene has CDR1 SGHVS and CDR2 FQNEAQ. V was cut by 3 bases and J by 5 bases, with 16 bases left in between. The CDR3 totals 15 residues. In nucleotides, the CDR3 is TGTGCCAGCAGCTTTCCCCTTCCCTTGGGGTATGGCTACACCTTC. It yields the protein CASSFPLPLGYGYTF. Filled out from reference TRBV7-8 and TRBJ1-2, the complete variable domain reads GAGVSQSPRYKVAKRGQDVALRCDPISGHVSLFWYQQALGQGPEFLTYFQNEAQLDKSGLPSDRFFAERPEGSVSTLKIQRTQQEDSAVYLCASSFPLPLGYGYTFGSGTRLTVV.

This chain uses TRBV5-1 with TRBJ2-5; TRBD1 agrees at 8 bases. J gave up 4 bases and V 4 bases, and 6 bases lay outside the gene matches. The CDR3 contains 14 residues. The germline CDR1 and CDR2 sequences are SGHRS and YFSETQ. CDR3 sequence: CASSPAGGGETQYF. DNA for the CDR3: TGCGCCAGCAGCCCTGCAGGGGGCGGAGAGACCCAGTACTTC.